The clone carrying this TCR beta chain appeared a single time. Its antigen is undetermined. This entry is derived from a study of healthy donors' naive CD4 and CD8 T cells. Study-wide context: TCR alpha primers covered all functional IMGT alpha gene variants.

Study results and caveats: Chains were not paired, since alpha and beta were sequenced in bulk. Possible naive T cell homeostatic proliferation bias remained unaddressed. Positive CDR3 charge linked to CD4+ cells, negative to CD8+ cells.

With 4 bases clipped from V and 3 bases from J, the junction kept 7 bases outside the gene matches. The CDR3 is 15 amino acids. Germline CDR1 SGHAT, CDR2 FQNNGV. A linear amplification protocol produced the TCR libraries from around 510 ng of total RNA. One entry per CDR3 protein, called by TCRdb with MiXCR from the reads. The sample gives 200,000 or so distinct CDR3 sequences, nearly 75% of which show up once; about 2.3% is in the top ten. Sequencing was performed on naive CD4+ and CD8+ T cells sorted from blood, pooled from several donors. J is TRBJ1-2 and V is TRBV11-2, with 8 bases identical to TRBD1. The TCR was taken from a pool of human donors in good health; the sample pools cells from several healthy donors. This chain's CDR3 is CASSSRQGIDYGYTF. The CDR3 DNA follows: TGTGCCAGCAGCTCCAGACAGGGGATCGACTATGGCTACACCTTC.